This entry lists 11 T cell receptor beta chains sequenced from one sample in a study of shared clonotypes between healthy human individuals. Sequencing was performed with immunoSEQ multiplex PCR; in TCRdb, only in-frame clones are kept and a portion is missing. The table records about 700,000 clones, 92% of them present only once. Positive CCR7 selection of CD45RO-negative cells yielded the naive CD8 cells, and terminally differentiated effector memory CD45RA+ cells were excluded. Sequencing input: naive CD8+ T cells sorted from blood. Source of these receptors: a man aged 30-40 years in good health.

V and J are TRBV7-6 and TRBJ2-3; D unclear. Germline values: CDR1 SGHVS, CDR2 FNYEAQ. The CDR3 loop spans 13 amino acids. Between the trimmed V and J ends, which lost 4 bases and 6 bases, there was a span of 11 bases. In nucleotides, the CDR3 is TGTGCCAGCAGCTCTGCTAAGTTGGATACGCAGTATTTT. This sequence encodes CASSSAKLDTQYF.

The J gene is TRBJ2-5, the V gene TRBV5-3; unclear D gene. TRBV5-3 is recorded as an ORF, its role being uncertain. Trimming removed 4 bases at V and 4 bases at J, with 20 bases between. This CDR3 region has 16 residues. CDR3 DNA sequence: TGTGCCAGAAGCCTCAGTCCCCAAAAGATTGGAGAGACCCAGTACTTC. Translation gives CARSLSPQKIGETQYF.

The rearrangement joins TRBV2 to TRBJ2-3; a possible D gene is TRBD2 (6 bases). V was cut by 5 bases and J by 2 bases, with 14 bases left in between. CDR3 length equals 15 residues. Germline-derived CDR1 and CDR2 are SNHLY and FYNNEI. The CDR3 nucleotides are TGTGCCAGCAGTCCCCGGGACTCGTCCACAGATACGCAGTATTTT. Residues: CASSPRDSSTDTQYF.

Remarks on this clone: Other DNA sequences from this sample encode an identical CDR3 as well. CDR3 protein: CASSQARFNEQFF. DNA for the CDR3: TGCGCCAGCAGCCAAGCCCGGTTCAATGAGCAGTTCTTC. The gene calls are TRBV4-3 and TRBJ2-1, with D hard to call. Deletions cut 1 base from V and 6 bases from J, with 7 bases between. CDR1 is LGHNA and CDR2 is YSLEER in the germline V gene. The CDR3 loop spans 13 amino acids.

In its sample, this clone was seen once. The V call is TRBV11-2, the J call TRBJ2-3, with D perhaps matching TRBD1 or TRBD2 (5 bases each). Trimming took 9 bases from V and 1 from J, leaving 14 bases between them. CDR1 is SGHAT, CDR2 FQNNGV, per germline. This CDR3 region has 14 residues. CDR3 coding DNA: TGTGCCAGTCGAGAGGGGCAGGGCACAGATACGCAGTATTTT. Translating it yields CASREGQGTDTQYF.

This chain uses TRBV27 with TRBJ2-2, with D perhaps TRBD1 (6 bases). The CDR3 consists of 14 residues. Germline CDR1 reads MNHEY; CDR2 reads SMNVEV (reference sequence). V gave up 6 bases and J gave up 8 bases, with 16 bases separating them. The DNA for the CDR3 is TGTGCCAGCAGAGCCCTGACAGGCGGTGGGGAGCTGTTTTTT. The encoded protein is CASRALTGGGELFF.

In DNA, the CDR3 is TGTGCCAGCAGTAGACTAGCATCCGAGCAGTTCTTC. This sequence encodes CASSRLASEQFF. This chain links TRBV7-9 with TRBJ2-1; 7 bases fit TRBD2. Trimming cost V 6 bases and J 10 bases; bases outside gene matches: 6. Germline V gene data show CDR1 as SEHNR and CDR2 as FQNEAQ (reference sequence). This CDR3 has 12 amino acids.

The chain carries TRBV10-3 and TRBJ2-1; 10 bases line up with TRBD2. Unmatched junction bases numbered 24, after V lost 3 bases and J lost 10 bases. The CDR3 length is 20 residues. CDR1 is ENHRY and CDR2 is SYGVKD in the germline V gene. The CDR3 DNA is TGTGCCATCAGTGACCCGGACTTTAGATCTAGCGGGAGCCCCCTGGGGGAGCAGTTCTTC. It yields the protein CAISDPDFRSSGSPLGEQFF.

The gene calls are TRBV30 and TRBJ1-1; no clear D gene. V lost 3 bases, J lost 1 base, and 21 bases lay in between. Per the germline V gene, CDR1 is GTSNPN and CDR2 is SVGIG (reference sequence). This CDR3 contains 17 residues. The CDR3 reads CAWRPPWGLVTNTEAFF. The CDR3 coding sequence is TGTGCCTGGAGACCTCCCTGGGGTCTGGTCACGAACACTGAAGCTTTCTTT.

This chain joins TRBV7-6 and TRBJ2-1; D is tentatively TRBD1 or TRBD2 (5 bases each). This CDR3 comprises 14 residues. Trimming removed 5 bases from V and 10 bases from J, with 18 bases in between. Germline V gene sequence: CDR1 SGHVS, CDR2 FNYEAQ. CDR3 sequence reads: CASSPRSEGSEQFF. Written as DNA, the CDR3 is TGTGCCAGCAGCCCCCGAAGCGAGGGGAGCGAGCAGTTCTTC.

The chain carries TRBV5-4 and TRBJ2-3, with 12 bases that match TRBD2. The CDR3 is made up of 17 amino acids. J lost 5 bases, V lost 5 bases, and 12 bases had no gene match. Per the germline V gene, CDR1 is SGHNT and CDR2 is YYREEE (reference sequence). Here the CDR3 reads CASSSSPGLAGRDTQYF. The DNA for the CDR3 is TGTGCCAGCAGTAGCTCACCGGGACTAGCGGGTCGAGATACGCAGTATTTT. Full variable domain (missing parts from reference TRBV5-4 and TRBJ2-3): ETGVTQSPTHLIKTRGQQVTLRCSSQSGHNTVSWYQQALGQGPQFIFQYYREEENGRGNFPPRFSGLQFPNYSSELNVNALELDDSALYLCASSSSPGLAGRDTQYFGPGTRLTVL.